The table lists the clone carrying this TCR beta chain with many counts. The data were taken from a study of blood T cell repertoires in COVID-19. Some clones are missing from TCRdb's copy, which holds only in-frame ones; the method was immunoSEQ multiplex PCR. The sample has tens of thousands of clones; 82% are singletons. The material sequenced was peripheral blood. The TCR sequence derives from a woman aged 55-70 years with acute or convalescent COVID-19.

The CDR3 coding sequence is TGTGCCAGCAGTGAAGGCCTACGCTCTGGAAACACCATATATTTT. Translation: CASSEGLRSGNTIYF. This chain links TRBV2 with TRBJ1-3, with no clear D. The CDR3 length is 15 residues. In germline, CDR1 is SNHLY, CDR2 FYNNEI. Trimming pared 1 base from V and 0 bases from J, leaving 7 bases between.